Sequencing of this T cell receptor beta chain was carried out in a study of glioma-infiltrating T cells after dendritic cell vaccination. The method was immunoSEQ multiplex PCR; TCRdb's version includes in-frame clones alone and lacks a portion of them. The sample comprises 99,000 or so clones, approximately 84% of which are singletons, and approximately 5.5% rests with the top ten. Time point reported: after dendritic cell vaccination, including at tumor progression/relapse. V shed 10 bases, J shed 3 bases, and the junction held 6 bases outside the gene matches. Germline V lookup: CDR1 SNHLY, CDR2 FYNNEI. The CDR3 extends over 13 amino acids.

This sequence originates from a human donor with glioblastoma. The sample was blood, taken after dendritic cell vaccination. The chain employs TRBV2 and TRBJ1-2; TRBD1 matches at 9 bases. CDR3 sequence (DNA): TGTGCCATACAACAGGGGGCGGACTATGGCTACACCTTC. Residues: CAIQQGADYGYTF.